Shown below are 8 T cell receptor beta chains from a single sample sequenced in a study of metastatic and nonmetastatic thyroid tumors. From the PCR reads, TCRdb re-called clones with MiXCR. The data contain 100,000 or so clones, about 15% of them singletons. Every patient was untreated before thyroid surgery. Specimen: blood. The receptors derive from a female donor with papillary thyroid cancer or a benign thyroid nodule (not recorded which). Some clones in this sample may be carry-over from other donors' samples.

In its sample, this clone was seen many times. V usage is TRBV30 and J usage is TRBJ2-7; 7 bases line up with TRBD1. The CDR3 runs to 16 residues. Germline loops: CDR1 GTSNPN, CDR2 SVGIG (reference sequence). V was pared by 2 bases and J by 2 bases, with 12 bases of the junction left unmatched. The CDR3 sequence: CAWSTLKGQRAYEQYF. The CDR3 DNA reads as TGTGCCTGGAGTACCCTTAAGGGACAGAGAGCCTACGAGCAGTACTTC.

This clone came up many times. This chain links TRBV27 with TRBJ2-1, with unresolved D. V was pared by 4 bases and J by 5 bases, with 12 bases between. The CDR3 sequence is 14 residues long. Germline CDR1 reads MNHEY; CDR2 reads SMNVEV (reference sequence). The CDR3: CASSSSYGDNEQFF. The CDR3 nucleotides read TGTGCCAGCAGTTCATCGTACGGAGACAATGAGCAGTTCTTC.

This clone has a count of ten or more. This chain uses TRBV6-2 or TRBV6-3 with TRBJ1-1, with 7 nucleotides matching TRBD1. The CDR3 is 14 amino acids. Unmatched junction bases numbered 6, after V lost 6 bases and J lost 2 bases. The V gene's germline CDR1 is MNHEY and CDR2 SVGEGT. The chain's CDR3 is CASRNRGGNTEAFF. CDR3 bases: TGTGCCAGCAGGAACAGGGGCGGTAACACTGAAGCTTTCTTT.

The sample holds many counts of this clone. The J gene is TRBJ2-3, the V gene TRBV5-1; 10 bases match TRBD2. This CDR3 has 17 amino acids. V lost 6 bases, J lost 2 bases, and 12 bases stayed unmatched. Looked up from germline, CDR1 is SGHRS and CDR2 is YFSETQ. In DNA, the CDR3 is TGCGCCAGCACCTGGAGGTCTAGCGGGGGCACCACAGATACGCAGTATTTT. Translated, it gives CASTWRSSGGTTDTQYF. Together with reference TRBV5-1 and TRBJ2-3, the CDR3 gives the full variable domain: KAGVTQTPRYLIKTRGQQVTLSCSPISGHRSVSWYQQTPGQGLQFLFEYFSETQRNKGNFPGRFSGRQFSNSRSEMNVSTLELGDSALYLCASTWRSSGGTTDTQYFGPGTRLTVL.

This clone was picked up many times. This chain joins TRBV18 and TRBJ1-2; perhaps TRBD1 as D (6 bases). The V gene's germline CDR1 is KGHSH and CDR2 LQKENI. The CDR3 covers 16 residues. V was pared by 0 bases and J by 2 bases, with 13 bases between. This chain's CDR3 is CASSPPRGRWNYGYTF. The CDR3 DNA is TGTGCCAGCTCACCACCGCGGGGGCGTTGGAACTATGGCTACACCTTC.

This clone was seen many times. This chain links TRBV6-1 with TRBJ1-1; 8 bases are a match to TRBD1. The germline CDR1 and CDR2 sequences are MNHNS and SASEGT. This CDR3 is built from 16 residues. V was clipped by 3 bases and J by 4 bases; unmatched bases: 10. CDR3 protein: CASSETPPGTGTEAFF. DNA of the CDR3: TGTGCCAGCAGTGAGACCCCGCCAGGGACAGGCACTGAAGCTTTCTTT.

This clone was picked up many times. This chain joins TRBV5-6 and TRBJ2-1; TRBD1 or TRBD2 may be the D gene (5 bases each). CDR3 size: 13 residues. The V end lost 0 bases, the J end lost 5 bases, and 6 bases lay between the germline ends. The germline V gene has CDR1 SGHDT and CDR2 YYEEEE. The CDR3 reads CASSLGGDNEQFF. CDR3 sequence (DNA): TGTGCCAGCAGCTTGGGAGGGGACAATGAGCAGTTCTTC.

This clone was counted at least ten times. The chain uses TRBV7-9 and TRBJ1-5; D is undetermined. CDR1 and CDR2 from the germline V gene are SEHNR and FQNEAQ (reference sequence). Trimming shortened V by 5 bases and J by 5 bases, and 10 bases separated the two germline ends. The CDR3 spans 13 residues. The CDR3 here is CASSLSGDQPQHF. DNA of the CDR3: TGTGCCAGCAGCCTCAGCGGGGATCAGCCCCAGCATTTT.